This section outlines one TCR beta chain sequence together with its context. Its recognized antigen is unknown. No qualities accompany the bases; no much larger clone lies one base away. The immunoSEQ Assay was used to immunosequence TCRbeta CDR3 regions from genomic DNA. Before high-throughput sequencing, the genomic DNA was amplified using bias-controlled multiplex PCR. Under the source paper's analysis protocol: To quantify the absolute abundance of each unique TCRbeta CDR3 region, the sequences were collapsed and filtered. Clonality was defined as 1 minus Pielou's evenness and was calculated using productive rearrangements only. Clones with significantly greater frequencies in on-treatment versus baseline samples were identified using a previously published method. TCRdb obtained this table from immuneACCESS and retained in-frame rearrangements with V and J assigned. These tables miss some clones; where compared with another copy, unresolved V genes account for less than half of the shortfall, and the remainder is unexplained. V, J and clone size are those of that table, while D and trimming were read from the DNA. The sample data list 15,000 to 20,000 clones, and more than 85% of these were observed just once. Of the sample, 24% is held by the ten largest clones.

These data originate in a study of sequential checkpoint blockade in melanoma (dated by TCRdb to the late 2010s). With regard to the full study: Patients were randomized 1:1 to first-line nivolumab followed by ipilimumab (arm A) or ipilimumab followed by nivolumab (arm B). Both trial sequences were followed by maintenance nivolumab.

CDR1 and CDR2 were assigned from the germline V gene as SGDLS and YYNGEE. The germline V end is reduced by 0 bases and the J end by 3 bases; junction bases left unmatched: 0. Taken from cysteine to phenylalanine, the CDR3 has 14 residues. Solely the CDR3 DNA is kept, with 42 bases framed from the first base. The sample's treatment or condition label, in plain terms: randomized to nivolumab then ipilimumab (arm A) or the reverse (arm B). No trial patient had received prior DNA-damaging chemotherapy. Live CD3+CD8+ cells negative for CD19 and CD56 were sorted from thawed PBMCs on a FACS Aria II flow cytometer. Samples were obtained from patients with melanoma enrolled in CheckMate 064, a randomized, open-label phase II trial of sequential checkpoint blockade. Leukapheresis was used to collect peripheral blood mononuclear cells, which were then purified with Ficoll-Paque and frozen in human serum with 10% DMSO. Immediately after sorting, the purity of sorted blood CD3+CD8+ cells was verified to be >95%, after which DNA was extracted.

Study-level results and caveats: Validation of the response-prediction model combining TCR metrics and mutation burden is needed in larger, independent patient cohorts.

This sample comprised CD8+ T cells sorted from blood (inferred from file names), obtained from a patient given nivolumab and ipilimumab in sequence. Recombination joined TRBV9 with TRBJ1-2; 9 central nucleotides agree with TRBD1. The TCR was taken from a human donor with melanoma. The sequence in DNA is TGTGCCAGCAGCGTAGGACAGGGGGACTATGGCTACACCTTC. Protein translation: CASSVGQGDYGYTF.